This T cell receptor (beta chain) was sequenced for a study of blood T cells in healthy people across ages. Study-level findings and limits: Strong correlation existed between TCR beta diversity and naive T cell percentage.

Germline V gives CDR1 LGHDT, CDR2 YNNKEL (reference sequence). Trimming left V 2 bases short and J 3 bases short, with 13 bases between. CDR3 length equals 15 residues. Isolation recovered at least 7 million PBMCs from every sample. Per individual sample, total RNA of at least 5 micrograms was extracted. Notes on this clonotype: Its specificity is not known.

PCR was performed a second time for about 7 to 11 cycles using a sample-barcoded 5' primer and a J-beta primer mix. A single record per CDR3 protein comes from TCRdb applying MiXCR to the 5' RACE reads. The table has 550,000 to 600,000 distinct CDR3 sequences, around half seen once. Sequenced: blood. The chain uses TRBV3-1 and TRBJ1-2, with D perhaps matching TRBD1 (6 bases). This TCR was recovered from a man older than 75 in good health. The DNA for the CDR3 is TGTGCCAGCAGCCAATACAGGGAGACCCACTATGGCTACACCTTC. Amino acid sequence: CASSQYRETHYGYTF.